This is a list of T cell receptor beta chains from one sample in a study of T cell repertoires in cytomegalovirus infection. TCRdb reanalysed the reads using MiXCR and keeps one entry per CDR3 protein. The sample lists about 600,000 distinct CDR3 sequences; about 24% were seen once. The material sequenced was CD8+ T cells from PBMCs. The receptors derive from a human donor in good health (CMV status not recorded). Some clones in this sample may be carry-over from other donors' samples. Both conserved end residues are part of each CDR3. D genes are given only for firm matches. Size tells how often a clone was seen (once, few, many) or the class of an expanded clone, and some rows leave it out.

abundance	v_gene	d_gene	j_gene	CDR3aa	CDR3nt
few	TRBV7-3	.	TRBJ2-3	CASSLSRRGDPDTQYF	TGTGCCAGCAGCTTAAGTCGCCGAGGGGATCCCGATACGCAGTATTTT
few	TRBV5-5	TRBD2	TRBJ2-7	CASSLELAGYNYEQYF	TGTGCCAGCAGCTTGGAGCTAGCGGGATACAACTACGAGCAGTACTTC
.	TRBV7-9	.	TRBJ2-3	CASSSPTRTDTQYF	TGTGCCAGCAGCTCACCGACACGCACAGATACGCAGTATTTT
few	TRBV6-6	.	TRBJ2-3	CASSYWGGRSTDTQYF	TGTGCCAGCAGTTACTGGGGGGGCCGAAGCACAGATACGCAGTATTTT
few	TRBV6-2/TRBV6-3	.	TRBJ2-1	CASSRTRGLEQFF	TGTGCCAGCAGTCGAACGCGCGGACTTGAGCAGTTCTTC
.	TRBV20-1	.	TRBJ1-2	CSARRSLAYGYTF	TGCAGTGCTAGAAGGAGCCTTGCCTATGGCTACACCTTC
many	TRBV7-2	.	TRBJ1-4	CASSLMAGTNEKLFF	TGTGCCAGCAGCTTAATGGCAGGGACTAATGAAAAACTGTTTTTT
many	TRBV7-8	.	TRBJ2-1	CASSLAGTAIGDEQFF	TGTGCCAGCAGCTTAGCGGGTACGGCAATCGGAGATGAGCAGTTCTTC
.	TRBV20-1	.	TRBJ1-2	CSALPRANYGYTF	TGCAGTGCTCTCCCCAGGGCCAACTATGGCTACACCTTC
few	TRBV25-1	.	TRBJ2-6	CASSEYRGSGANVLTF	TGTGCCAGCAGTGAATATAGGGGCTCTGGGGCCAACGTCCTGACTTTC
.	TRBV29-1	TRBD1	TRBJ1-1	CSVPSRGRNTEAFF	TGCAGCGTGCCTAGCAGGGGGCGGAACACTGAAGCTTTCTTT
many	TRBV7-9	.	TRBJ1-4	CASSLDEKLFF	TGTGCCAGCAGTTTAGACGAAAAACTGTTTTTT
many	TRBV7-2	TRBD2	TRBJ2-3	CASSYSGGAPDTQYF	TGTGCCAGCAGCTATAGCGGGGGGGCCCCAGATACGCAGTATTTT